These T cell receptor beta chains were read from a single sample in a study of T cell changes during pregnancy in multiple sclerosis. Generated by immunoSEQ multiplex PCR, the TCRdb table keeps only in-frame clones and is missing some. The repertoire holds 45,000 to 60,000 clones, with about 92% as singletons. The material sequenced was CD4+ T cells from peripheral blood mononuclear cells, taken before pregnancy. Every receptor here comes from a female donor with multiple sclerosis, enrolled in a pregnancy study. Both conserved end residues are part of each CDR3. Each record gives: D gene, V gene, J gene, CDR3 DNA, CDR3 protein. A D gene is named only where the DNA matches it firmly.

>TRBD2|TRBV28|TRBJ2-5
TGTGCCACCCAGTCCGGGACTATCCAAGAGACCCAGTACTTC
CATQSGTIQETQYF
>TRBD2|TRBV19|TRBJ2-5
TGTGCCAGTACAAAAAGACTCGCGGGAGGGCAAGAGACCCAGTACTTC
CASTKRLAGGQETQYF
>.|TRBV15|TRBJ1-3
TGTGCCACCAGCAGAGACCCGGGTGGAGGAAACACCATATATTTT
CATSRDPGGGNTIYF
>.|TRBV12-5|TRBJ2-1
TGTGCTAGTGGTTTGGTAGTTGACGGGAGCACCTACAATGAGCAGTTCTTC
CASGLVVDGSTYNEQFF
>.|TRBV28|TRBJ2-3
TGTGCCAGCAGTTCTTTCGGGGTCCGGAGCGGAGATACGCAGTATTTT
CASSSFGVRSGDTQYF
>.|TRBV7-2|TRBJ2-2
TGTGCCAGCAGCTTAGAGGGCAGGGGGGTCGCCGGGGAGCTGTTTTTT
CASSLEGRGVAGELFF
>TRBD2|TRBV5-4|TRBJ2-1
TGTGCCAGCAGCCGATTTGGACTAGCGGGAGGGCCGGGCAATGAGCAGTTCTTC
CASSRFGLAGGPGNEQFF
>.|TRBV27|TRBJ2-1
TGTGCCAGCAGTTTATCGTCTAGCTGGGAGCAGTTCTTC
CASSLSSSWEQFF
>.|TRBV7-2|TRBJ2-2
TGTGCCAGCAGCCGGGACTTCGACACCGGGGAGCTGTTTTTT
CASSRDFDTGELFF
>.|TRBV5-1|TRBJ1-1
TGCGCCAGCAGCTTGGCCGCGGGGCCTGAAGCTTTCTTT
CASSLAAGPEAFF
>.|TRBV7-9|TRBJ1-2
TGTGCCAGCAGCTCTGGGTCCTCGGGGGGCTACACCTTC
CASSSGSSGGYTF
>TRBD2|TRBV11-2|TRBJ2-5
TGTGCCAGCAGGCAGCCGGGGACTAGGGGGATTGCGTCCCAGTACTTC
CASRQPGTRGIASQYF
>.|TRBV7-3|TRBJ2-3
TGTGCCAGCAGCTCCTCGAGGGCAGATACGCAGTATTTT
CASSSSRADTQYF
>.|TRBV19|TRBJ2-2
TGTGCCAGTAGGAAGGCTTTAAGACAGAAATCCGGGGAGCTGTTTTTT
CASRKALRQKSGELFF